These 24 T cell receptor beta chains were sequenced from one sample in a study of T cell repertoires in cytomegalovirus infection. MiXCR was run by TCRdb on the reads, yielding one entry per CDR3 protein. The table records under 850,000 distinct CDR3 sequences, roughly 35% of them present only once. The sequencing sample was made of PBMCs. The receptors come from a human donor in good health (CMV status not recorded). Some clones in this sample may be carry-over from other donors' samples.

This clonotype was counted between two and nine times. The CDR3 DNA reads as TGTGCCAGCAGTTTTAGCTGGGGGGATATTAACACCGGGGAGCTGTTTTTT. It is translated as CASSFSWGDINTGELFF. This chain links TRBV6-2 or TRBV6-3 with TRBJ2-2, with D possibly TRBD2 on 6 matching bases. The CDR3 length is 17 residues. V was clipped by 4 bases and J by 2 bases, with 17 bases between them. Germline V gives CDR1 MNHEY, CDR2 SVGEGT.

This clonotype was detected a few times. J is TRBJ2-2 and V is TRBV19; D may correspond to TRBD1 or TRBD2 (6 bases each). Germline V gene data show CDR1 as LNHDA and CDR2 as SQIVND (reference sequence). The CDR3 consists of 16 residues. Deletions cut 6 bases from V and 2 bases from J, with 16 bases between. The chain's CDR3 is CASRRTRGVNTGELFF. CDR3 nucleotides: TGTGCCAGTAGGAGGACAAGGGGGGTTAACACCGGGGAGCTGTTTTTT.

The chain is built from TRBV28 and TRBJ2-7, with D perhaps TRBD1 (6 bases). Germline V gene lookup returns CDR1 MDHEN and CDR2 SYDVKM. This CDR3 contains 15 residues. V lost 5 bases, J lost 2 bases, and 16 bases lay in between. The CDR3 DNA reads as TGTGCCAGCAGTACTGTTTACGACAGGCCCTACGAGCAGTACTTC. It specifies CASSTVYDRPYEQYF.

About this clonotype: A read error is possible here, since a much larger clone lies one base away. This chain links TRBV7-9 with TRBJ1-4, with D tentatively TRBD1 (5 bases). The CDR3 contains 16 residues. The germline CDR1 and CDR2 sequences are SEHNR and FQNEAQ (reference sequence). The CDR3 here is CASSPKEGSTNKKLFF. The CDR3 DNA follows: TGTGCCAGCAGCCCCAAAGAGGGGAGTACTAATAAAAAACTGTTTTTT.

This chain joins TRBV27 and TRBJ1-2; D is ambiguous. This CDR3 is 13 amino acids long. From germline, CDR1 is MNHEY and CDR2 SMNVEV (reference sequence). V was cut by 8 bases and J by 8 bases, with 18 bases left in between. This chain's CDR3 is CASASRRGGGYTF. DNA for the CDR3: TGTGCCAGCGCATCTCGAAGAGGAGGCGGCTACACCTTC.

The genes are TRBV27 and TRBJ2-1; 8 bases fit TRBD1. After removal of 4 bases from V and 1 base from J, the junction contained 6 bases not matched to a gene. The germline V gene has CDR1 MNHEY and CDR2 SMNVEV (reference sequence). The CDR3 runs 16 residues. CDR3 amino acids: CASSSLDRGSYNEQFF. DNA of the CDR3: TGTGCCAGCAGTTCCCTTGACAGGGGATCCTACAATGAGCAGTTCTTC.

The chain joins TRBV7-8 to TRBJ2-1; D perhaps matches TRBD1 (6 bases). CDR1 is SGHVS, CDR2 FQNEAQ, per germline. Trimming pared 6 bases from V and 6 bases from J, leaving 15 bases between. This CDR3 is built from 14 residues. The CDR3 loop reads CASSWTALVNEQFF. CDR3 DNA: TGTGCCAGCAGTTGGACAGCCTTAGTCAATGAGCAGTTCTTC.

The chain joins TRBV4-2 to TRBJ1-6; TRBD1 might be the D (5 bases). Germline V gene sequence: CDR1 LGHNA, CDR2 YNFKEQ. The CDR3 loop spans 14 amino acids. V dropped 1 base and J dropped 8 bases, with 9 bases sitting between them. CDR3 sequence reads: CASSQVKGDSPLHF. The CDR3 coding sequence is TGTGCCAGCAGCCAAGTTAAAGGGGATTCACCCCTCCACTTT.

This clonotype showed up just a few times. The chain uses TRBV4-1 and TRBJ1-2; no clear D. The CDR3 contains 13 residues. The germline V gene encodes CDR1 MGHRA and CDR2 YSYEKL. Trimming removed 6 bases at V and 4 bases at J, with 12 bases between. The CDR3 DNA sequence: TGCGCCAGCAGTCCCAGGAGCTCCTATGGCTACACCTTC. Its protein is CASSPRSSYGYTF.

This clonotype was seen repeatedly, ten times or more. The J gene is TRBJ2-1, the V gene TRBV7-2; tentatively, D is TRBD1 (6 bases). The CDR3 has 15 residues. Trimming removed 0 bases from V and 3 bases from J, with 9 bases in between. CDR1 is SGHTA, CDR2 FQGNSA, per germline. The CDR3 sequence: CASSLAGAYYNEQFF. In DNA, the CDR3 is TGTGCCAGCAGCTTAGCGGGGGCCTACTACAATGAGCAGTTCTTC.

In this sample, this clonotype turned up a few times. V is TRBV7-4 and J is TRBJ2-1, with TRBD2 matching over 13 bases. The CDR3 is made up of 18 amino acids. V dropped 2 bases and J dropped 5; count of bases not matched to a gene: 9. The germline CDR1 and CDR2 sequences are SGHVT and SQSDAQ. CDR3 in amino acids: CASSLSWGGTSGNNEQFF. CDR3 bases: TGTGCCAGCAGCTTATCTTGGGGGGGGACTAGCGGGAACAATGAGCAGTTCTTC.

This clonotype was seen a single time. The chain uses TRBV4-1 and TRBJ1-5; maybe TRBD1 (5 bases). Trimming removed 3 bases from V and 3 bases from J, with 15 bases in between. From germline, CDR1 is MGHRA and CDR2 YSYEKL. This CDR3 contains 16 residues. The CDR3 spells CASSQTLGEFNQPQHF. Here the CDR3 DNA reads TGCGCCAGCAGCCAGACCCTGGGGGAATTCAATCAGCCCCAGCATTTT.

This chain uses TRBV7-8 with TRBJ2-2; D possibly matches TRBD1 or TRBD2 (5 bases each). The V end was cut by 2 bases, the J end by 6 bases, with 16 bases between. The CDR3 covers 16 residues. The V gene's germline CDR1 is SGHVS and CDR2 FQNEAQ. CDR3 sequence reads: CASSLIYRGVAGELFF. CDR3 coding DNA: TGTGCCAGCAGCTTAATCTACAGAGGGGTAGCCGGGGAGCTGTTTTTT.

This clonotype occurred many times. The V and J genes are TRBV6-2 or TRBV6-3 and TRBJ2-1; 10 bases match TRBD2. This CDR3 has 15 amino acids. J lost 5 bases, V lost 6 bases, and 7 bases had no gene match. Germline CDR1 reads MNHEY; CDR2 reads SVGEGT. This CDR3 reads CASSSGTSDHNEQFF. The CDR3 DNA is TGTGCCAGCAGCTCCGGGACTAGCGACCACAATGAGCAGTTCTTC.

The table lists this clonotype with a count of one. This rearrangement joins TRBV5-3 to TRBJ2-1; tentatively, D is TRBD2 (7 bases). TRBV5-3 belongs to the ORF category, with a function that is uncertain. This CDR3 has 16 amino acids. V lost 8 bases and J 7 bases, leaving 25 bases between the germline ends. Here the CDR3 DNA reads TGTGCCAGCAGCGCCCCGGGGCGGGGGCACGCGAATGAGCAGTTCTTC. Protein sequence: CASSAPGRGHANEQFF.

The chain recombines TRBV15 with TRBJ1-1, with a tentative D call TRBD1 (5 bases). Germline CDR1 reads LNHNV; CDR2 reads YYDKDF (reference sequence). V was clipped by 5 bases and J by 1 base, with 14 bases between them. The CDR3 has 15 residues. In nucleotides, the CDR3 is TGTGCCACCAGCCCCAGGGTCCTCGGGAACACTGAAGCTTTCTTT. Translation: CATSPRVLGNTEAFF.

This chain's CDR3 is CASSDLTSGFYEQYF. CDR3 nucleotides: TGTGCCAGCAGTGACTTGACTAGCGGGTTCTACGAGCAGTACTTC. This chain uses TRBV6-1 with TRBJ2-7; TRBD2 matches at 10 bases. The germline V gene encodes CDR1 MNHNS and CDR2 SASEGT. V shed 3 bases, J shed 3 bases, and the junction held 5 bases outside the gene matches. The CDR3 is made up of 15 amino acids.

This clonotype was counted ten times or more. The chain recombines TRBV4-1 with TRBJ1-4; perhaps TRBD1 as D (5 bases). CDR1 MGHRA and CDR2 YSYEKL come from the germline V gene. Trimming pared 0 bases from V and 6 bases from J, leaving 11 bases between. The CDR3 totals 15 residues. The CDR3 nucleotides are TGCGCCAGCAGCCAAGATGCTCAGGGTGATGAAAAACTGTTTTTT. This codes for CASSQDAQGDEKLFF.

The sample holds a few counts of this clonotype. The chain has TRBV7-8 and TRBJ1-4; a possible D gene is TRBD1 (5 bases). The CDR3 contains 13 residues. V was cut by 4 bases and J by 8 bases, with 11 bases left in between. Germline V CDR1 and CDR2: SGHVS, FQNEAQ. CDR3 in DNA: TGTGCCAGCAGCTCCCGGGGGGGAGAAAAACTGTTTTTT. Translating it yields CASSSRGGEKLFF.

The CDR3, as DNA: TGTGCCAGCAGTGTGGCTAGCGGGAGAAACACCGGGGAGCTGTTTTTT. Its translation: CASSVASGRNTGELFF. The chain has TRBV25-1 and TRBJ2-2, with 10 bases identical to TRBD2. Germline trimming cut 4 bases from V and 2 bases from J; bases unmatched to any gene: 4. This CDR3 comprises 16 residues. From germline, CDR1 is MGHDK and CDR2 SYGVNS.

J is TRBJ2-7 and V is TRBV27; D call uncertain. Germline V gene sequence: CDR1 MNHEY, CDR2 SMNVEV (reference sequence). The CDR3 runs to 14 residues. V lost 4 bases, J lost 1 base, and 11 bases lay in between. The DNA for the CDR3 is TGTGCCAGCAGTTCGACCATCGAATCCTACGAGCAGTACTTC. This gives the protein CASSSTIESYEQYF.

CDR3 in DNA: TGCAGCGTTAGGACAGACAGTACTCAGCCCCAGCATTTT. Translating gives CSVRTDSTQPQHF. The chain couples TRBV29-1 to TRBJ1-5; D possibly corresponds to TRBD1 (6 bases). Trimming took 5 bases from V and 6 from J, leaving 14 bases between them. Per germline, CDR1 SQVTM and CDR2 ANQGSEA. The CDR3 runs to 13 residues.

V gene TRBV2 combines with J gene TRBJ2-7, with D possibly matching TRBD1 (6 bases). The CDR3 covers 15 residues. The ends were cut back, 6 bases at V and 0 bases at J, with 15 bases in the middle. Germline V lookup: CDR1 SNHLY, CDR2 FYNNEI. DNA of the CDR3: TGTGCCAGCAGACCCCGGGACAAGAGCTCCTACGAGCAGTACTTC. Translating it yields CASRPRDKSSYEQYF.

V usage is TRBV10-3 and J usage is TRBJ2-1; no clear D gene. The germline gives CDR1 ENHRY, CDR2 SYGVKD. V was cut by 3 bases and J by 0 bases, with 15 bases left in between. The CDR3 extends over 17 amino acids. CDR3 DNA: TGTGCCATCAGTGACATTACAACTTGCGTCTCCTACAATGAGCAGTTCTTC. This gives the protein CAISDITTCVSYNEQFF.